These 9 T cell receptor beta chains were sequenced from one sample in a study of glioma-infiltrating T cells. Amplification of TCR alpha and beta CDR3 regions from RNA used iRepertoire nested multiplex PCR. One entry per CDR3 protein, called by TCRdb with MiXCR from the multiplex PCR reads. Among about 130,000 distinct CDR3 sequences listed, around 23% were seen once. Input material: glioma tissue, nonneoplastic brain tissue, or PBMCs (not recorded which). Every receptor here comes from a human donor with low-grade glioma or glioblastoma, undergoing nonglioma brain surgery, or in good health (not recorded which).

This clonotype was detected many times. The V and J genes are TRBV19 and TRBJ1-6, with unresolved D. CDR1 is LNHDA and CDR2 is SQIVND in the germline V gene (reference sequence). Deletions cut 5 bases from V and 8 bases from J, with 7 bases between. This CDR3 has 12 residues. Here the CDR3 DNA reads TGTGCCAGTAGTGATCGGGATTCACCCCTCCACTTT. The encoded protein is CASSDRDSPLHF.

This clonotype was picked up many times. The J gene is TRBJ2-7, the V gene TRBV7-9; 9 positions agree with TRBD2. J lost 3 bases, V lost 6 bases, and 9 bases had no gene match. The CDR3 consists of 15 residues. The germline V gene has CDR1 SEHNR and CDR2 FQNEAQ (reference sequence). In DNA form, the CDR3 reads TGTGCCAGCAGTCGATCCGGGACTAGCAACTACGAGCAGTACTTC. Protein product: CASSRSGTSNYEQYF.

Regarding this clonotype: A read error is likely, as this CDR3 ends without the conserved phenylalanine or tryptophan. This chain joins TRBV30 and TRBJ2-3; D is unresolved. Germline V gene sequence: CDR1 GTSNPN, CDR2 SVGIG (reference sequence). The length of the CDR3 is 17 residues. Between the trimmed V and J ends, which lost 1 base and 0 bases, there was a span of 17 bases. The CDR3 region is CAWSARFGSLSTDTQYS. The CDR3 nucleotides are TGTGCCTGGAGTGCACGTTTCGGATCGTTGAGCACAGATACGCAGTATTCT.

This clonotype was counted many times. The V call is TRBV3-1, the J call TRBJ1-2; D is possibly TRBD1 (5 bases). Germline-derived CDR1 and CDR2 are LGHDT and YNNKEL (reference sequence). V lost 0 bases and J 4 bases, leaving 12 bases between the germline ends. CDR3 length: 15 residues. The CDR3 DNA follows: TGTGCCAGCAGCCAAGATTTAGACAGACTCTATGGCTACACCTTC. It encodes CASSQDLDRLYGYTF.

This sequence joins TRBV3-1 and TRBJ2-7; D is ambiguous. This CDR3 contains 15 residues. The germline V and J ends were trimmed by 1 base and 4 bases, with 14 bases remaining between them. CDR1 and CDR2 (germline): LGHDT, YNNKEL (reference sequence). CDR3: CASSQALLGIYEQYF. CDR3 sequence (DNA): TGTGCCAGCAGCCAAGCACTCCTGGGGATTTACGAGCAGTACTTC.

Ten or more counts support this clonotype. This chain uses TRBV7-6 with TRBJ1-1; 7 positions match TRBD1. The germline V gene encodes CDR1 SGHVS and CDR2 FNYEAQ. The J segment lost 2 bases and the V segment lost 1 base, leaving 7 bases of the junction unmatched. CDR3 length: 16 residues. The CDR3 region is CASSLDLRQGNTEAFF. The CDR3 region has the DNA TGTGCCAGCAGCTTAGACTTAAGACAGGGAAACACTGAAGCTTTCTTT.

A remark on this clonotype: A much larger clone lies one base from this, so it may be a read error. The V gene is TRBV7-3, the J gene TRBJ2-1; 10 nucleotides line up with TRBD2. The germline V gene encodes CDR1 SGHTA and CDR2 FQGTGA. CDR3 size: 16 residues. V gave up 5 bases and J gave up 2 bases; unmatched junction bases: 6. The CDR3 protein is CASSLSGRPPYNEQFF. The CDR3 coding sequence is TGTGCCAGCAGCCTTAGCGGGAGGCCCCCCTACAATGAGCAGTTCTTC.

The table lists this clonotype with a few counts. A much larger clone differs by one base, so this may be a read error. The chain couples TRBV12-3 or TRBV12-4 to TRBJ2-7, with D perhaps TRBD1 (5 bases). This CDR3 has 13 amino acids. CDR3 sequence: CTSRRLQGHEQYF. The CDR3 DNA sequence: TGTACCAGCAGGCGACTTCAGGGCCACGAGCAGTACTTC.

Remarks on this clonotype: This CDR3 fails to terminate in the conserved phenylalanine or tryptophan, so it likely reflects a read error. J is TRBJ1-4 and V is TRBV4-1, with D possibly TRBD1 on 5 matching bases. From germline, CDR1 is MGHRA and CDR2 YSYEKL. CDR3 length: 15 residues. With 2 bases removed from V and 2 bases from J, the gap between germline ends came to 9 bases. This CDR3 is CASSQNPGTNEKLFL. For the CDR3, the DNA is TGCGCCAGCAGCCAAAATCCAGGGACTAATGAAAAACTGTTTCTT.